A selection of T cell receptor beta chains follows, all from one sample in a study of T cell repertoires in cytomegalovirus infection. No cognate antigen is known for these TCRs. TCRdb ran MiXCR on the reads and lists one entry per CDR3 protein. The sample has 680,000 or so distinct CDR3 sequences, roughly 36% seen once; the top ten hold 18%. Sample: cultured PBMCs, taken from culture after CMV antigen stimulation. The receptors come from a human donor in good health (CMV status not recorded). Some clones in this sample may be carry-over from other donors' samples. CDR3s include the opening cysteine and the closing phenylalanine or tryptophan. A D gene is named only where the DNA matches it firmly. Part of the rows lack a size; the others show once, few, many or a class for expanded clones.

clone_size: many
d_call: NA
j_call: TRBJ1-1
v_call: TRBV7-2
cdr3_aa: CASSLEFQSTEAFF
cdr3_nt: TGTGCCAGCAGCTTAGAATTCCAGTCCACTGAAGCTTTCTTT

clone_size: NA
d_call: NA
j_call: TRBJ1-5
v_call: TRBV6-1
cdr3_aa: CASSDPDSQEPQHF
cdr3_nt: TGTGCCAGCAGTGACCCAGACAGCCAGGAGCCCCAGCATTTT

clone_size: NA
d_call: NA
j_call: TRBJ1-1
v_call: TRBV4-1
cdr3_aa: CASSHTMAGRVNTEAFF
cdr3_nt: TGCGCCAGCAGCCATACTATGGCAGGGAGGGTGAACACTGAAGCTTTCTTT

clone_size: few
d_call: TRBD2
j_call: TRBJ2-5
v_call: TRBV11-2
cdr3_aa: CASSLDPIAGGQETQYF
cdr3_nt: TGTGCCAGCAGCTTAGACCCGATAGCGGGGGGACAAGAGACCCAGTACTTC

clone_size: NA
d_call: NA
j_call: TRBJ2-1
v_call: TRBV20-1
cdr3_aa: CSARRFDEQFF
cdr3_nt: TGCAGTGCTCGACGGTTCGATGAGCAGTTCTTC

clone_size: few
d_call: TRBD2
j_call: TRBJ2-5
v_call: TRBV14
cdr3_aa: CASSSTSGGEETQYF
cdr3_nt: TGTGCCAGCAGCTCAACTAGCGGTGGAGAAGAGACCCAGTACTTC

clone_size: NA
d_call: NA
j_call: TRBJ2-1
v_call: TRBV11-2
cdr3_aa: CASSLAASNSEQFF
cdr3_nt: TGTGCCAGCAGCTTAGCGGCTAGCAATAGTGAGCAGTTCTTC

clone_size: NA
d_call: TRBD2
j_call: TRBJ2-1
v_call: TRBV6-6
cdr3_aa: CASSYSIDIGLAKSSYNEQFF
cdr3_nt: TGTGCCAGCAGTTACTCGATTGATATTGGACTAGCGAAGAGCTCCTACAATGAGCAGTTCTTC

clone_size: NA
d_call: TRBD1
j_call: TRBJ1-2
v_call: TRBV19
cdr3_aa: CASKEGQLGYTF
cdr3_nt: TGTGCCAGTAAAGAGGGACAGTTGGGCTACACCTTC

clone_size: NA
d_call: NA
j_call: TRBJ2-3
v_call: TRBV12-3/TRBV12-4
cdr3_aa: CASSFDRGAAGDTQYF
cdr3_nt: TGTGCCAGCAGTTTCGATCGGGGGGCCGCAGGAGATACGCAGTATTTT

clone_size: NA
d_call: NA
j_call: TRBJ1-3
v_call: TRBV29-1
cdr3_aa: CSVVLRGIGNTIYF
cdr3_nt: TGCAGCGTTGTATTGAGAGGGATAGGAAACACCATATATTTT

clone_size: NA
d_call: NA
j_call: TRBJ2-4
v_call: TRBV11-2
cdr3_aa: CASSFIYGPGADIQYF
cdr3_nt: TGTGCCAGCAGCTTTATCTATGGGCCCGGGGCGGACATTCAGTACTTC

clone_size: few
d_call: NA
j_call: TRBJ2-5
v_call: TRBV27
cdr3_aa: CASSLFIGQETQYF
cdr3_nt: TGTGCCAGCAGTTTATTCATTGGTCAAGAGACCCAGTACTTC

clone_size: NA
d_call: NA
j_call: TRBJ2-7
v_call: TRBV7-9
cdr3_aa: CASSLGGDDEQYF
cdr3_nt: TGTGCCAGCAGCTTAGGGGGAGATGACGAGCAGTACTTC

clone_size: few
d_call: NA
j_call: TRBJ1-4
v_call: TRBV7-8
cdr3_aa: CASSLVGRVLFF
cdr3_nt: TGTGCCAGCAGCTTAGTGGGTAGGGTGCTGTTTTTT

clone_size: NA
d_call: TRBD2
j_call: TRBJ2-7
v_call: TRBV6-1
cdr3_aa: CASSPTSGEPGSYEQYF
cdr3_nt: TGTGCCAGCAGTCCTACTAGCGGCGAACCCGGTTCCTACGAGCAGTACTTC

clone_size: NA
d_call: NA
j_call: TRBJ1-1
v_call: TRBV6-1
cdr3_aa: CASHGVGRPNTEAFF
cdr3_nt: TGTGCCAGCCATGGGGTAGGGAGGCCGAACACTGAAGCTTTCTTT

clone_size: NA
d_call: NA
j_call: TRBJ1-1
v_call: TRBV12-3/TRBV12-4
cdr3_aa: CASSSGGGKFQGDFF
cdr3_nt: TGTGCCAGCAGTTCGGGGGGCGGAAAGTTCCAAGGTGATTTCTTT

clone_size: many
d_call: NA
j_call: TRBJ1-1
v_call: TRBV7-2
cdr3_aa: CASSLAMINTEAFF
cdr3_nt: TGTGCCAGCAGCTTAGCGATGATCAACACTGAAGCTTTCTTT

clone_size: NA
d_call: TRBD2
j_call: TRBJ2-1
v_call: TRBV6-2/TRBV6-3
cdr3_aa: CASSYPSSTLSGRLNYNEQFF
cdr3_nt: TGTGCCAGCAGTTACCCATCTAGTACACTTAGCGGGAGGCTGAACTACAATGAGCAGTTCTTC

clone_size: NA
d_call: TRBD1
j_call: TRBJ2-7
v_call: TRBV7-9
cdr3_aa: CASSSQGAPLEQYF
cdr3_nt: TGTGCCAGCAGCTCCCAGGGGGCGCCCCTCGAGCAGTACTTC

clone_size: NA
d_call: NA
j_call: TRBJ2-3
v_call: TRBV4-1
cdr3_aa: CASSQGVFGQRPPNTQYF
cdr3_nt: TGCGCCAGCAGCCAAGGGGTTTTCGGACAGAGACCACCTAATACGCAGTATTTT

clone_size: few
d_call: TRBD1
j_call: TRBJ1-2
v_call: TRBV19
cdr3_aa: CASTDRGSGYGYTF
cdr3_nt: TGTGCCAGTACCGACAGGGGAAGTGGCTATGGCTACACCTTC

clone_size: few
d_call: NA
j_call: TRBJ1-2
v_call: TRBV7-2
cdr3_aa: CASSLRSTSAGGGYTF
cdr3_nt: TGTGCCAGCAGCTTGAGAAGTACCTCCGCCGGGGGTGGCTACACCTTC

clone_size: many
d_call: NA
j_call: TRBJ2-1
v_call: TRBV12-3/TRBV12-4
cdr3_aa: CASSLLRAASEQFF
cdr3_nt: TGTGCCAGCAGTTTACTGCGAGCGGCCAGTGAGCAGTTCTTC

clone_size: NA
d_call: NA
j_call: TRBJ2-7
v_call: TRBV18
cdr3_aa: CASSPSSLPGYEQYF
cdr3_nt: TGTGCCAGCTCACCGTCGTCCCTCCCTGGCTACGAGCAGTACTTC

clone_size: few
d_call: NA
j_call: TRBJ2-2
v_call: TRBV5-1
cdr3_aa: CASSLEPRTGELFF
cdr3_nt: TGCGCCAGCAGCTTGGAACCACGCACCGGGGAGCTGTTTTTT

clone_size: NA
d_call: TRBD2
j_call: TRBJ2-5
v_call: TRBV7-2
cdr3_aa: CASSSLREAGETQYF
cdr3_nt: TGTGCCAGCAGCTCGTTGCGGGAGGCCGGGGAGACCCAGTACTTC

clone_size: NA
d_call: NA
j_call: TRBJ1-5
v_call: TRBV20-1
cdr3_aa: CSASAPQEPQHF
cdr3_nt: TGCAGTGCTAGTGCCCCCCAGGAGCCCCAGCATTTT

clone_size: few
d_call: NA
j_call: TRBJ2-1
v_call: TRBV7-2
cdr3_aa: CASSLDLQVGEQFF
cdr3_nt: TGTGCCAGCAGCTTAGACTTGCAAGTAGGTGAGCAGTTCTTC

clone_size: NA
d_call: NA
j_call: TRBJ2-7
v_call: TRBV7-8
cdr3_aa: CASSLAFSNEQYF
cdr3_nt: TGTGCCAGCAGCTTAGCGTTTAGCAACGAGCAGTACTTC

clone_size: NA
d_call: TRBD1
j_call: TRBJ2-1
v_call: TRBV6-1
cdr3_aa: CASRQGALNEQFF
cdr3_nt: TGTGCCAGCCGACAGGGGGCCCTCAATGAGCAGTTCTTC

clone_size: few
d_call: TRBD2
j_call: TRBJ2-7
v_call: TRBV10-3
cdr3_aa: CAISDPTSGSAYEQYF
cdr3_nt: TGTGCCATCAGTGACCCGACTAGCGGGAGTGCCTACGAGCAGTACTTC

clone_size: NA
d_call: TRBD2
j_call: TRBJ2-1
v_call: TRBV20-1
cdr3_aa: CSAPTSGTSYNEQFF
cdr3_nt: TGCAGTGCCCCGACTAGCGGGACTTCCTACAATGAGCAGTTCTTC

clone_size: few
d_call: NA
j_call: TRBJ1-6
v_call: TRBV6-2/TRBV6-3
cdr3_aa: CASGPTSMGSPLHF
cdr3_nt: TGTGCCAGCGGCCCGACATCGATGGGGTCACCCCTCCACTTT

clone_size: NA
d_call: TRBD2
j_call: TRBJ2-7
v_call: TRBV27
cdr3_aa: CASRRTSGGPSSYEQYF
cdr3_nt: TGTGCCAGCAGAAGGACTAGCGGGGGCCCGAGCTCCTACGAGCAGTACTTC

clone_size: NA
d_call: NA
j_call: TRBJ1-4
v_call: TRBV15
cdr3_aa: CATSRRIGNEKLFF
cdr3_nt: TGTGCCACCAGCCGGAGGATAGGAAATGAAAAACTGTTTTTT

clone_size: NA
d_call: NA
j_call: TRBJ1-5
v_call: TRBV30
cdr3_aa: CAWSVPGGNQPQHF
cdr3_nt: TGTGCCTGGAGTGTTCCAGGGGGCAATCAGCCCCAGCATTTT

clone_size: few
d_call: NA
j_call: TRBJ2-7
v_call: TRBV20-1
cdr3_aa: CSARDRGEAYEQYF
cdr3_nt: TGCAGTGCTAGAGATCGAGGGGAGGCCTACGAGCAGTACTTC

clone_size: few
d_call: TRBD2
j_call: TRBJ2-1
v_call: TRBV11-2
cdr3_aa: CASSIPLAGGLNEQFF
cdr3_nt: TGTGCCAGCAGCATCCCACTAGCGGGAGGTTTGAATGAGCAGTTCTTC

clone_size: NA
d_call: NA
j_call: TRBJ2-5
v_call: TRBV12-3/TRBV12-4
cdr3_aa: CASSFSGWETQYF
cdr3_nt: TGTGCCAGCAGTTTCTCTGGTTGGGAGACCCAGTACTTC

clone_size: few
d_call: NA
j_call: TRBJ1-2
v_call: TRBV29-1
cdr3_aa: CSVEGSDGYTF
cdr3_nt: TGCAGCGTTGAGGGTTCGGATGGCTACACCTTC

clone_size: few
d_call: TRBD1
j_call: TRBJ2-4
v_call: TRBV6-1
cdr3_aa: CASSELTGGGIQYF
cdr3_nt: TGTGCCAGCAGTGAACTGACAGGGGGAGGCATTCAGTACTTC

clone_size: NA
d_call: TRBD2
j_call: TRBJ2-5
v_call: TRBV6-6
cdr3_aa: CASSYSRGGPETQYF
cdr3_nt: TGTGCCAGCAGTTACTCGCGGGGGGGCCCAGAGACCCAGTACTTC

clone_size: few
d_call: TRBD1
j_call: TRBJ2-3
v_call: TRBV28
cdr3_aa: CASSGQTGGEDTQYF
cdr3_nt: TGTGCCAGCAGTGGCCAGACAGGGGGCGAAGATACGCAGTATTTT

clone_size: NA
d_call: TRBD2
j_call: TRBJ2-1
v_call: TRBV2
cdr3_aa: CASSVRSSGGAAEQFF
cdr3_nt: TGTGCCAGCAGTGTCCGTTCTAGCGGGGGGGCAGCCGAGCAGTTCTTC